This T cell receptor (beta chain) was identified in a study of T cell responses to AZD1222 COVID-19 vaccine. The method was immunoSEQ multiplex PCR; TCRdb's version includes in-frame clones alone and lacks a portion of them. Found here are 75,000 to 95,000 clones, 88% of them singletons; the top ten hold about 19%. The CDR3 is 15 amino acids. From germline, CDR1 is MNHNY and CDR2 SVGAGI (reference sequence). V lost 5 bases, J lost 4 bases, and 6 bases stayed unmatched. V gene TRBV6-6 combines with J gene TRBJ1-5; 9 bases fit TRBD1. This receptor was obtained from an adult in good health. The specimen comprised peripheral blood, sampled on day 0 of AZD1222 vaccination. This CDR3 is CASSQQGASNQPQHF. CDR3 DNA sequence: TGTGCCAGCAGTCAACAGGGGGCTTCGAATCAGCCCCAGCATTTT.